This T cell receptor beta chain was obtained from a study of T cells in Graves' hyperthyroidism and ophthalmopathy. Researchers barred patients who had uncontrolled infection, other autoimmune disease, pregnancy or lactation. For the diagnoses, clinical symptoms, serum thyroxine and TRAb, thyroid ultrasound and orbital computed tomography were used. The CDR3 has 13 residues. Trimming left V 3 bases short and J 5 bases short, with 7 bases between. Germline values: CDR1 KGHDR, CDR2 SFDVKD. RNA transcripts were the template for amplifying TCR beta CDR3 regions. Initially, a first-round RT-PCR of the TCR CDR3 employed the HTBI primer set. TCRdb itself ran the multiplex PCR reads through MiXCR, one entry per CDR3 protein. The table includes about 640,000 distinct CDR3 sequences, 45% detected once. Ten or more counts support this clonotype.

The sequencing sample was made of peripheral blood or thyroid tissue (not recorded which). This rearrangement joins TRBV24-1 to TRBJ1-5, with D unresolved. The clonotype comes from an adult man with Graves' disease, either hyperthyroidism or ophthalmopathy (not recorded which). CDR3 region: CATSDTGYQPQHF. In DNA form, the CDR3 reads TGTGCCACCAGTGATACGGGTTATCAGCCCCAGCATTTT.